Listed here are 18 T cell receptor beta chains from one sample, sequenced in a study of cytotoxic CD8 clonotypes in ibrutinib-treated CLL (dated by TCRdb to the early 2020s). This sample's time point label indicates: approximately 11 months on ibrutinib. Receptor libraries were prepared by the immunoSEQ multiplex PCR assay. TCRdb's version of the immuneACCESS table is confined to in-frame rearrangements and falls short of the full clone set. An unresolved V gene accounts for under half of the shortfall where checked; the remainder is of unknown origin. Here the sample has approximately 190,000 clones; approximately 75% occur a single time. About an eighth of the sample comes from the top ten. This specimen was PBMCs, taken after 12 months of ibrutinib treatment. All receptors come from a human donor with chronic lymphocytic leukemia.

This chain links TRBV7-2 with TRBJ2-3; D call uncertain. The V gene's germline CDR1 is SGHTA and CDR2 FQGNSA. Between the trimmed V and J ends, which lost 4 bases and 6 bases, there was a span of 5 bases. This CDR3 has 11 residues. The CDR3 DNA reads as TGTGCCAGCAGCTCTAGGGATACGCAGTATTTT. It specifies CASSSRDTQYF. The full variable domain, its missing parts supplied by reference TRBV7-2 and TRBJ2-3, is GAGVSQSPSNKVTEKGKDVELRCDPISGHTALYWYRQSLGQGLEFLIYFQGNSAPDKSGLPSDRFSAERTGGSVSTLTIQRTQQEDSAVYLCASSSRDTQYFGPGTRLTVL.

The chain joins TRBV6-1 to TRBJ2-7; TRBD1 matches at 7 bases. V trimming: 4 bases; J trimming: 1 base; junction bases outside the gene matches: 1. Germline CDR1 reads MNHNS; CDR2 reads SASEGT. This CDR3 region has 13 residues. CDR3 nucleotides: TGTGCCAGCAGTGCAGGGGGTTCCTACGAGCAGTACTTC. The encoded protein is CASSAGGSYEQYF.

This chain uses TRBV6-1 with TRBJ1-1, with D unresolved. V dropped 1 base and J dropped 0 bases, with 6 bases sitting between them. Germline V gene data show CDR1 as MNHNS and CDR2 as SASEGT. This CDR3 region has 14 residues. In DNA form, the CDR3 reads TGTGCCAGCAGTGAAGTGTGGATGAACACTGAAGCTTTCTTT. As protein: CASSEVWMNTEAFF.

This clone was seen a few times. The chain combines TRBV5-1 with TRBJ2-7; D unresolved. Per germline, CDR1 SGHRS and CDR2 YFSETQ. The length of the CDR3 is 15 residues. Trimming removed 0 bases at V and 4 bases at J, with 14 bases between. Here the CDR3 reads CASSLVSGSLYEQYF. CDR3 DNA: TGCGCCAGCAGCTTGGTGTCTGGCAGCCTTTACGAGCAGTACTTC.

This chain connects TRBV27 to TRBJ1-2; tentative D call: TRBD1 (5 bases). V was pared by 1 base and J by 0 bases, with 15 bases between. Germline V gene lookup returns CDR1 MNHEY and CDR2 SMNVEV (reference sequence). The CDR3 is 17 amino acids. CDR3 sequence (DNA): TGTGCCAGCAGTTTATTCCCCCAGGGATCGGCTAACTATGGCTACACCTTC. It is translated as CASSLFPQGSANYGYTF.

This clone occurred once. Here the CDR3 DNA reads TGTGCCAGTAGTTCCCGCGGTAGCTGGACGCAGTACTTC. It yields the protein CASSSRGSWTQYF. The V and J genes are TRBV19 and TRBJ2-7; no clear D gene. The CDR3 sequence is 13 residues long. Germline CDR1 is LNHDA and CDR2 is SQIVND (reference sequence). Trimming cost V 5 bases and J 9 bases, with 17 bases left between them.

This clone has just one count. V usage is TRBV4-1 and J usage is TRBJ2-3, with TRBD2 matching 14 bases. Unmatched junction bases numbered 8, after V lost 3 bases and J lost 3 bases. The germline V gene has CDR1 MGHRA and CDR2 YSYEKL. This CDR3 spans 18 amino acids. CDR3 amino acids: CASSQSGGLAGETDTQYF. CDR3 nucleotide sequence: TGCGCCAGCAGCCAGTCCGGGGGACTAGCGGGAGAGACAGATACGCAGTATTTT.

V is TRBV4-2 and J is TRBJ2-1; 7 positions match TRBD2. The junction had 10 bases not matched to a gene; V was cut back by 4 bases and J by 7 bases. Per the germline V gene, CDR1 is LGHNA and CDR2 is YNFKEQ. The CDR3 consists of 15 residues. The CDR3, as DNA: TGTGCCAGCAGCCGGTGGGAGGGTTTCCAAAATGAGCAGTTCTTC. This codes for CASSRWEGFQNEQFF.

The genes are TRBV13 and TRBJ2-7, with 10 bases matching TRBD2. The CDR3 has 15 residues. Germline CDR1 is PRHDT and CDR2 is FYEKMQ (reference sequence). With V trimmed by 5 bases and J by 5 bases, 9 bases remained unmatched. The CDR3 protein is CASSPPLTSGHEQYF. Written as DNA, the CDR3 is TGTGCCAGCAGCCCCCCCCTGACTAGCGGGCACGAGCAGTACTTC. Supplemented by reference TRBV13 and TRBJ2-7, the full variable domain reads AAGVIQSPRHLIKEKRETATLKCYPIPRHDTVYWYQQGPGQDPQFLISFYEKMQSDKGSIPDRFSAQQFSDYHSELNMSSLELGDSALYFCASSPPLTSGHEQYFGPGTRLTVT.

This chain uses TRBV6-5 with TRBJ2-1; perhaps TRBD1 as D (5 bases). Germline loops: CDR1 MNHEY, CDR2 SVGAGI. The V end was cut by 0 bases, the J end by 8 bases, with 8 bases between. This CDR3 comprises 13 residues. CDR3 nucleotides: TGTGCCAGCAGTTACTCTAGGGGTTATGAGCAGTTCTTC. Its translation is CASSYSRGYEQFF.

This clone was seen a few times. The J gene is TRBJ2-2, the V gene TRBV14; 8 positions match TRBD2. From germline, CDR1 is SGHDN and CDR2 FVKESK. CDR3 length: 19 residues. J gave up 0 bases and V 4 bases, and 13 bases lay outside the gene matches. The CDR3 protein is CASSRLPGRGNTNTGELFF. The CDR3, as DNA: TGTGCCAGCAGCCGTTTGCCCGGGAGGGGGAACACGAACACCGGGGAGCTGTTTTTT.

The rearrangement joins TRBV10-2 to TRBJ1-5; weak D call: TRBD1 (6 bases). The V end was cut by 8 bases, the J end by 0 bases, with 8 bases between. The CDR3 sequence is 13 residues long. Per germline, CDR1 WSHSY and CDR2 SAAADI. The CDR3 DNA reads TGCGCCAGCTACAGGGATAGCAATCAGCCCCAGCATTTT. Its protein is CASYRDSNQPQHF.

The genes are TRBV11-2 and TRBJ1-4, with 10 bases matching TRBD1. The germline V gene encodes CDR1 SGHAT and CDR2 FQNNGV. CDR3 length: 15 residues. V lost 5 bases and J lost 8; bases outside the gene matches: 8. The CDR3 reads CASSQRQGAREKLFF. The CDR3 DNA reads as TGTGCCAGCAGCCAGAGACAGGGGGCCAGGGAAAAACTGTTTTTT.

The chain links TRBV18 to TRBJ2-7; TRBD1 matches at 9 bases. Per germline, CDR1 KGHSH and CDR2 LQKENI. CDR3 length: 15 residues. The junction had 7 bases not matched to a gene; V was cut back by 0 bases and J by 7 bases. CDR3 protein: CASSPPTGGAWEQYF. The CDR3, as DNA: TGTGCCAGCTCACCACCCACAGGGGGCGCCTGGGAGCAGTACTTC.

This clone occurred many times. J is TRBJ2-7 and V is TRBV27; D call uncertain. Germline CDR1 reads MNHEY; CDR2 reads SMNVEV (reference sequence). Trimming took off 4 bases at V and 6 bases at J, with 16 bases between the two ends. This CDR3 has 14 amino acids. CDR3 protein: CASSYGRTAVEQYF. CDR3 bases: TGTGCCAGCAGTTATGGCAGGACCGCGGTCGAGCAGTACTTC.

The chain recombines TRBV2 with TRBJ1-1, with D unresolved. The CDR3 is made up of 13 amino acids. Germline CDR1 reads SNHLY; CDR2 reads FYNNEI. The V and J ends lost 3 bases and 5 bases respectively, with 10 bases between them. The CDR3 protein is CASSDGRWTEAFF. CDR3 DNA: TGTGCCAGCAGTGACGGGAGATGGACTGAAGCTTTCTTT. The entire variable domain, with the rest obtained from reference TRBV2 and TRBJ1-1, is as follows: EPEVTQTPSHQVTQMGQEVILRCVPISNHLYFYWYRQILGQKVEFLVSFYNNEISEKSEIFDDQFSVERPDGSNFTLKIRSTKLEDSAMYFCASSDGRWTEAFFGQGTRLTVV.

This clone came up many times. The chain is built from TRBV4-1 and TRBJ1-6, with D unclear. Germline V CDR1 and CDR2: MGHRA, YSYEKL. The V end lost 0 bases, the J end lost 0 bases, and 9 bases lay between the germline ends. This CDR3 is built from 17 residues. DNA for the CDR3: TGCGCCAGCAGCCAAGAGACGGGCAGCTCCTATAATTCACCCCTCCACTTT. It is translated as CASSQETGSSYNSPLHF.

This chain joins TRBV7-2 and TRBJ2-5; D is unclear. This CDR3 is 14 amino acids long. Germline CDR1 reads SGHTA; CDR2 reads FQGNSA. Trimming took 1 base from V and 4 from J, leaving 10 bases between them. The CDR3 here is CASSLGPGLETQYF. CDR3 nucleotide sequence: TGTGCCAGCAGCTTAGGTCCGGGTTTAGAGACCCAGTACTTC.